This T cell receptor (beta chain) appears in the sequencing data of a study of Graves' ophthalmopathy and Graves' hyperthyroidism. No donor had other autoimmune disease, uncontrolled infection, pregnancy or lactation. The V end lost 4 bases, the J end lost 0 bases, and 9 bases lay between the germline ends. The CDR3 extends over 15 amino acids. CDR1 is MGHDK, CDR2 SYGVNS, per germline. Worth noting for this clonotype: Its antigen is currently unknown.

Study outcomes and limitations: Cross-validated, the 13-signature model showed 87.88%/81.08% sensitivity/specificity, and 80%/75% in the test set. Clonotypes were expanded in thyroid at above 0.001 frequency, and most also appeared in blood.

Amplified material comprised TCR beta CDR3 regions derived from RNA transcripts. RT-PCR in the first round used HTBI primers; a second-round multiplex PCR followed. TCRdb re-derived calls from the multiplex PCR reads in MiXCR, one entry per CDR3 protein. The sample has over 650,000 distinct CDR3 sequences, over 40% seen once. The chain employs TRBV25-1 and TRBJ1-4; D remains unclear. The source is an adult man with Graves' ophthalmopathy. Sequencing was carried out using peripheral blood. The CDR3 region has the DNA TGTGCCAGCAGTGGGTGGACCCCAACTAATGAAAAACTGTTTTTT. It translates to CASSGWTPTNEKLFF.